This is a list of T cell receptor beta chains from one sample in a study of shared clonotypes between healthy human individuals. The data were produced by immunoSEQ multiplex PCR, yet TCRdb's version contains in-frame clones alone and is incomplete. Of some 2 million clones in the sample, approximately 95% were seen once. The sequenced sample consisted of naive CD8+ T cells sorted from blood. Source of these receptors: a man aged 18 to 29 in good health. CDR3s include the opening cysteine and the closing phenylalanine or tryptophan.

j_call v_call cdr3_aa
TRBJ2-7 TRBV6-5 CASSPFLGGAYEQYF
TRBJ2-7 TRBV5-1 CASSLEWPSGFASYEQYF
TRBJ2-1 TRBV4-3 CASSQDNGSNEQFF
TRBJ2-1 TRBV27 CASSLVGDYNEQFF
TRBJ1-4 TRBV21-1 CASLTDGYEKLFF
TRBJ1-6 TRBV27 CASIMQVDSYNSPLHF
TRBJ1-2 TRBV13 CASSKGGIYGYTF
TRBJ2-5 TRBV5-1 CASSLGRNEETQYF
TRBJ1-1 TRBV28 CASSLGTRPGDTEAFF
TRBJ1-6 TRBV27 CASTKMGYNSPLHF
TRBJ2-3 TRBV6-4 CASSDTAEPDTQYF
TRBJ2-7 TRBV6-5 CASRNNLGSYEQYF
TRBJ1-2 TRBV15 CATTRDRSSNYGYTF
TRBJ2-1 TRBV10-1 CASSESLDLNEQFF
TRBJ1-2 TRBV27 CASSLPRDEDRGFSSYGYTF
TRBJ2-5 TRBV4-1 CASSPRYQETQYF
TRBJ1-2 TRBV27 CASSSSDEGGYTF
TRBJ1-1 TRBV6-5 CASSTGGVILGAFF